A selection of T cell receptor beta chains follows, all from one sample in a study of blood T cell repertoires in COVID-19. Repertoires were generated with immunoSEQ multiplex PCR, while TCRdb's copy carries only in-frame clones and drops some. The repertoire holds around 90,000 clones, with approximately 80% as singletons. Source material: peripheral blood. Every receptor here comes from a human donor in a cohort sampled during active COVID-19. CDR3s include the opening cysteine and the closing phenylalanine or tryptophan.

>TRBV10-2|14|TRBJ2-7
CASSRGLIDYEQYF
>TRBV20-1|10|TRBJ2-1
CSAFWGGQFF
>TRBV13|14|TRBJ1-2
CASSLGRGSHGYTF
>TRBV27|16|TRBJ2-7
CASSPIGTGSGGEQYF
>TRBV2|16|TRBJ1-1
CASSPLPSTGIGDAFF
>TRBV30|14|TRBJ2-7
CAWTRGTPPYEQYF
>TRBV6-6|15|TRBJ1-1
CASSYPGQGAPEAFF
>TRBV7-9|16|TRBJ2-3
CASSLGSGASTDTQYF
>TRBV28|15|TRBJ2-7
CASRSGTGSSYEQYF
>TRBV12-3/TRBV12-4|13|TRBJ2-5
CASSLYREETQYF
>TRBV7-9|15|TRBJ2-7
CASSATFGTRYEQYF
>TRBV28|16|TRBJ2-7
CASSFLGGITQNEQYF
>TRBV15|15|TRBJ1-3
CATSKQQGAGNTIYF
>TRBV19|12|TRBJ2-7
CASKSGNRQQYF
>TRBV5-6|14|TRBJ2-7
CASSRRQGINEQYF
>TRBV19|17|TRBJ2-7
CASSIATSATSSYEQYF
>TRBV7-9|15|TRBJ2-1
CASSPAAGGRNEQFF
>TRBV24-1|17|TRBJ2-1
CATSDASLASGKHEQFF
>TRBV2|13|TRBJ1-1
CASRADRNTEAFF
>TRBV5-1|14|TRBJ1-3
CASSLSDSRNTIYF
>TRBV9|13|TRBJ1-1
CASSPGTGLEAFF
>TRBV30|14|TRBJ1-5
CAWSVQQLNQPQHF
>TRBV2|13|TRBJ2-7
CASEGTSDYEQYF
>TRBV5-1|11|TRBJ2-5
CASKEGETQYF
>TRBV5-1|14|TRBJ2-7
CASSLGQGLYEQYF